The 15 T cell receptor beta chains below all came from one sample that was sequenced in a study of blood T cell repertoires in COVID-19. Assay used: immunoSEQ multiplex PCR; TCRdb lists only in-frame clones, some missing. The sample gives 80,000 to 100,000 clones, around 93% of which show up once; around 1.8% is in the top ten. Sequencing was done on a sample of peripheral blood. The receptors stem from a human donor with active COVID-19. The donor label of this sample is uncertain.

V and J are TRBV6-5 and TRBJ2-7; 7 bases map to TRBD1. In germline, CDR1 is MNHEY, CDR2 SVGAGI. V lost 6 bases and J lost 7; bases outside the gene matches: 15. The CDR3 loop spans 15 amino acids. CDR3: CASSLGDSPFWEQYF. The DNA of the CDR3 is TGTGCCAGCAGCCTGGGGGACAGTCCGTTTTGGGAGCAGTACTTC.

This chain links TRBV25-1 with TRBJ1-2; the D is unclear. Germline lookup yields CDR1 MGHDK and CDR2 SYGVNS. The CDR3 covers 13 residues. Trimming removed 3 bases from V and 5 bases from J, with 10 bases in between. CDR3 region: CASSDSQVYGYTF. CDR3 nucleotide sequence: TGTGCCAGCAGTGACTCGCAGGTTTATGGCTACACCTTC.

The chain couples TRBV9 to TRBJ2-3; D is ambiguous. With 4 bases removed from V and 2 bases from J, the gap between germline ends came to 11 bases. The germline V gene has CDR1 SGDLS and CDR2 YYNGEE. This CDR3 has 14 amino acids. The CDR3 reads CASSSNPDTDTQYF. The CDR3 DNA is TGTGCCAGCAGCTCCAACCCAGACACAGATACGCAGTATTTT.

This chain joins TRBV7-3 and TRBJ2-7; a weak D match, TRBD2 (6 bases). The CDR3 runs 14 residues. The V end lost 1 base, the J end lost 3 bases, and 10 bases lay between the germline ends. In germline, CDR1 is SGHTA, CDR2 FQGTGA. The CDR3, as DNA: TGTGCCAGCAGCTTAAACGGCGGGAACTACGAGCAGTACTTC. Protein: CASSLNGGNYEQYF.

In DNA form, the CDR3 reads TGTGCCAGTAGGCGACAGGGCATGGATGGCTACACCTTC. Its translation is CASRRQGMDGYTF. This chain connects TRBV19 to TRBJ1-2, with 7 bases identical to TRBD1. The CDR3 length is 13 residues. After removal of 6 bases from V and 6 bases from J, the junction contained 7 bases not matched to a gene. Germline CDR1 is LNHDA and CDR2 is SQIVND (reference sequence). Based on the CDR3 plus reference TRBV19 and TRBJ1-2, the full variable domain is DGGITQSPKYLFRKEGQNVTLSCEQNLNHDAMYWYRQDPGQGLRLIYYSQIVNDFQKGDIAEGYSVSREKKESFPLTVTSAQKNPTAFYLCASRRQGMDGYTFGSGTRLTVV.

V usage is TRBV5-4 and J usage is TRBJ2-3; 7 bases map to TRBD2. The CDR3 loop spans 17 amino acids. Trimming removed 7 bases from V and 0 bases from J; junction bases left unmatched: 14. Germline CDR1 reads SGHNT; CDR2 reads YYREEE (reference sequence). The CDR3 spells CASAPPGGGTSTDTQYF. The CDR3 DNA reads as TGTGCCAGCGCTCCCCCTGGGGGGGGGACCAGCACAGATACGCAGTATTTT.

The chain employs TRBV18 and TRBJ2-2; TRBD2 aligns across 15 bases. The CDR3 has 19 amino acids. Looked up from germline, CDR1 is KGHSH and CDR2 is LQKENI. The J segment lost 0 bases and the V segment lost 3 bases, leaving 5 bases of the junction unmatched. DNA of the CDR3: TGTGCCAGCTCACCTCGGACTAGCGGGGGGGCGTCGAACACCGGGGAGCTGTTTTTT. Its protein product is CASSPRTSGGASNTGELFF. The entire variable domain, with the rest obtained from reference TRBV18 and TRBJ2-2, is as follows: NAGVMQNPRHLVRRRGQEARLRCSPMKGHSHVYWYRQLPEEGLKFMVYLQKENIIDESGMPKERFSAEFPKEGPSILRIQQVVRGDSAAYFCASSPRTSGGASNTGELFFGEGSRLTVL.

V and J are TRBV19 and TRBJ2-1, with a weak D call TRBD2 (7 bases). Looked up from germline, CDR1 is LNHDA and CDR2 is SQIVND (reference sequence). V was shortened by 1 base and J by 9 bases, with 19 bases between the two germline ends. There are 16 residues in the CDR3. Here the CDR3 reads CASSIVTGGPGREQFF. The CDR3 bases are TGTGCCAGTAGTATAGTAACGGGGGGCCCGGGACGTGAGCAGTTCTTC.

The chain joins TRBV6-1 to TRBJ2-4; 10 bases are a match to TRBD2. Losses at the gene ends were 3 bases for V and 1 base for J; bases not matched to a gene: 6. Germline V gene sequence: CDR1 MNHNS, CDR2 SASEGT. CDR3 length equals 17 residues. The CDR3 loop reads CASSDPAGGRAKNIQYF. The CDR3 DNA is TGTGCCAGCAGTGATCCAGCGGGGGGGCGGGCCAAAAACATTCAGTACTTC.

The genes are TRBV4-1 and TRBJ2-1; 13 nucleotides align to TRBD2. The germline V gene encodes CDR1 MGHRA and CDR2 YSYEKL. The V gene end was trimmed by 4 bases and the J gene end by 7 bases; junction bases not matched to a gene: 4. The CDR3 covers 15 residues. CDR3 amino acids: CASSPGLAGSNEQFF. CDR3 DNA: TGCGCCAGCAGCCCGGGACTAGCGGGGTCAAATGAGCAGTTCTTC.

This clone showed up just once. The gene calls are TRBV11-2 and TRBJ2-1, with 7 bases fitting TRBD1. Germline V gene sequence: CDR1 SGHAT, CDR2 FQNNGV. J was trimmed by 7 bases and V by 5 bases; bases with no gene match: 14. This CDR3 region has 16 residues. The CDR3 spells CASSLQTGDGLNEQFF. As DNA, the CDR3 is TGTGCCAGCAGCCTACAAACAGGGGACGGCTTGAATGAGCAGTTCTTC.

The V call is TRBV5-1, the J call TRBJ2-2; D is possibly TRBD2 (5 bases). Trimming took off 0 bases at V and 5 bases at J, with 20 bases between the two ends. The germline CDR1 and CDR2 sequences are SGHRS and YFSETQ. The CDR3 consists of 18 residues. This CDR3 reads CASSLVEVGPSGTGELFF. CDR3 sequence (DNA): TGCGCCAGCAGCTTGGTGGAGGTCGGGCCCTCGGGGACCGGGGAGCTGTTTTTT. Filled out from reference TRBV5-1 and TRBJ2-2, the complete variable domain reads KAGVTQTPRYLIKTRGQQVTLSCSPISGHRSVSWYQQTPGQGLQFLFEYFSETQRNKGNFPGRFSGRQFSNSRSEMNVSTLELGDSALYLCASSLVEVGPSGTGELFFGEGSRLTVL.

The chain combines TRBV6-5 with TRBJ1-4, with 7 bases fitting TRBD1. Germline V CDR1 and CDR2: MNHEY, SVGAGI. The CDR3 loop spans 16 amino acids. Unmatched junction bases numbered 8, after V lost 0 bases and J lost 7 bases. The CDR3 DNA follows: TGTGCCAGCAGTTACTCGTGGACAGGCTTTAGTGAAAAACTGTTTTTT. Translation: CASSYSWTGFSEKLFF.

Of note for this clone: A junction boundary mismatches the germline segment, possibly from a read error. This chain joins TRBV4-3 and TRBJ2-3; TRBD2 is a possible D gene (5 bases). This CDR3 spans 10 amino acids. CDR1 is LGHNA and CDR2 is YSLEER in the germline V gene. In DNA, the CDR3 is TGCGCCAGCAGCCAAGATCGGAGGAATTTT. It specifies CASSQDRRNF.

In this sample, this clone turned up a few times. CDR3 loop: CASSLVSGNTIYF. The CDR3 nucleotides read TGTGCCAGCAGCCTTGTCTCTGGAAACACCATATATTTT. The chain has TRBV12-3 or TRBV12-4 and TRBJ1-3; D is uncertain. Deletions cut 6 bases from V and 0 bases from J, with 6 bases between. The CDR3 extends over 13 amino acids.